This T cell receptor (beta chain) was sequenced during a study of cytomegalovirus exposure and HLA in healthy donors. Overall study results and limits: Many donors shared some public TCRs, even though most TCR sequences were rare. Researchers reportedly found TCR beta sequences accurately predicted most subjects' HLA-A and HLA-B alleles. A few CMV-associated chains were confirmed in vitro to be specific for CMV antigens.

A note on this clone: Its matching antigen is unknown.

V lost 3 bases to trimming and J lost 4 bases, with 11 bases between them. This CDR3 contains 13 residues. CDR1 and CDR2 from the germline V gene are SGHTS and YDEGEE. Both 60 Vbeta primers and 13 Jbeta primers went into the PCR. Measured with immunoSEQ multiplex PCR; TCRdb has only the in-frame clones, and not every one. Among fewer than 200,000 clones, around 85% were seen once, and the ten largest hold about 4.5%. Sequencing was carried out using PBMCs. The receptor comes from a man aged 35 to 55 in good health and CMV-seronegative. V gene TRBV5-8 combines with J gene TRBJ2-7; perhaps TRBD1 as D (6 bases). CDR3 nucleotide sequence: TGTGCCAGCAGCTACCGACAGGCTTACGAGCAGTACTTC. Its translation is CASSYRQAYEQYF.